This record looks at one T cell receptor beta chain sequence and its context. This sample was included in a study of blood T cell repertoires in COVID-19. About the research overall: There were acute and convalescent COVID-19 samples, and they came from the United States, Italy and Spain. T cells, B-cell-depleted T cells, or PBMCs supplied cDNA or gDNA.

How the authors handled the data: Estimates of nucleated cell counts were drawn from the amplification of reference gene primers. Here immunoSEQ multiplex PCR was the method, and the copy in TCRdb shows in-frame clones only, minus some. The V and J calls and clone size are taken from that table; D and trimming were inferred from the DNA. The sample holds around 100,000 clones, about 85% seen once. V gave up 2 bases and J gave up 8 bases; unmatched junction bases: 11. This CDR3 has 15 amino acids. Germline-derived CDR1 and CDR2 are ENHRY and SYGVKD. The chain recombines TRBV10-3 with TRBJ1-1; 7 bases agree with TRBD1. The sample was peripheral blood. The origin of this receptor is a middle-aged man in a cohort sampled during active COVID-19. As DNA, the CDR3 is TGTGCCATCAGTGAGGGGGTAGGGACAGTGGGGGAAGCTTTCTTT. It codes for CAISEGVGTVGEAFF.